This TCR beta chain was obtained from a study of shared clonotypes between healthy human individuals. Sequencing used immunoSEQ multiplex PCR; TCRdb keeps in-frame clones, though not all of them. The sample records fewer than 700,000 clones, roughly 79% being singletons. The V gene's germline CDR1 is MNHEY and CDR2 SMNVEV (reference sequence). CDR3 size: 13 residues. The V and J ends lost 3 bases and 9 bases respectively, with 12 bases between them. V and J are TRBV27 and TRBJ2-1, with D maybe TRBD1 (6 bases). This clonotype was obtained from a woman in her thirties or forties in good health. Some clones in this sample may be carry-over from other donors' samples. Source material: PBMCs. The CDR3 DNA reads TGTGCCAGCAGTTTGAACAGGGCGAGTGAGCAGTTCTTC. It codes for CASSLNRASEQFF.